Listed below are T cell receptor beta chains from one sample, sequenced in a study of OX40 agonist ivuxolimab in advanced cancers. Using immunoSEQ multiplex PCR, the repertoire was profiled, and TCRdb retains in-frame clones only, with some absent. This table has fewer than 65,000 clones, 70% to 90% appearing once. This specimen consisted of CD4+ or CD8+ T cells sorted from blood, obtained in a trial of the OX40 agonist ivuxolimab. Receptors originate from an adult with an advanced solid tumor such as melanoma, head and neck, liver or kidney cancer. Each CDR3 is given with its conserved first and last residue. The D gene is left open where the match is weak. The size field is filled for only some rows; it gives once, few, many or a size class.

>TRBV6-7|TRBJ1-4|NA|NA
CASSQAPFRATNEKLFF
TGTGCCAGCAGTCAGGCCCCGTTTCGGGCAACTAATGAAAAACTGTTTTTT
>TRBV18|TRBJ1-2|NA|NA
CASSPALDNYGYTF
TGTGCCAGCTCACCAGCTCTGGACAACTATGGCTACACCTTC
>TRBV19|TRBJ1-3|once|NA
CASRPDGYSGNTIYF
TGTGCCAGTAGACCTGACGGGTACTCTGGAAACACCATATATTTT
>TRBV12-5|TRBJ1-3|NA|NA
CASGSFGNTIYF
TGTGCTAGTGGTTCTTTCGGAAACACCATATATTTT
>TRBV7-9|TRBJ2-3|NA|TRBD2
CASSPGTRLGTDTQYF
TGTGCCAGCAGCCCGGGGACTAGGCTGGGCACAGATACGCAGTATTTT
>TRBV7-3|TRBJ2-3|NA|NA
CASSSSGTDTQYF
TGTGCCAGCAGCTCCTCCGGAACAGATACGCAGTATTTT
>TRBV9|TRBJ2-5|NA|NA
CASSARSGQETQYF
TGTGCCAGCAGCGCCCGTTCGGGACAAGAGACCCAGTACTTC
>TRBV2|TRBJ1-2|NA|TRBD1
CASRDRFSGYTF
TGTGCCAGTAGGGACAGGTTTTCTGGCTACACCTTC
>TRBV9|TRBJ2-5|few|NA
CASSLGATRQRETQYF
TGTGCCAGCAGCCTAGGGGCTACCAGGCAAAGAGAGACCCAGTACTTC
>TRBV7-2|TRBJ2-5|NA|TRBD1
CASSLATGGRETQYF
TGTGCCAGCAGCTTAGCTACAGGGGGAAGGGAGACCCAGTACTTC
>TRBV7-6|TRBJ2-5|NA|TRBD1
CASGHRTGGGETQYF
TGTGCCAGCGGGCACCGGACAGGGGGCGGAGAGACCCAGTACTTC
>TRBV11-2|TRBJ2-2|NA|TRBD2
CASSWTSGVNTGELFF
TGTGCCAGCAGCTGGACTAGCGGGGTTAACACCGGGGAGCTGTTTTTT
>TRBV4-1|TRBJ2-3|NA|TRBD2
CASRRGGGGTDTQYF
TGCGCCAGCAGACGCGGGGGAGGGGGCACAGATACGCAGTATTTT
>TRBV6-6|TRBJ2-7|NA|NA
CASSSPTLSSYEQYF
TGTGCCAGCAGTTCCCCGACCCTTAGCTCCTACGAGCAGTACTTC
>TRBV11-2|TRBJ2-2|NA|TRBD1
CASSWLGQGFAGELFF
TGTGCCAGCAGCTGGTTGGGACAGGGTTTTGCCGGGGAGCTGTTTTTT
>TRBV5-1|TRBJ2-7|NA|NA
CASSPGGESGYF
TGCGCCAGCAGCCCCGGTGGGGAAAGTGGGTACTTC
>TRBV23-1|TRBJ2-4|NA|NA
CASSQPRRDQQNIQYF
TGCGCCAGCAGTCAACCCCGCCGGGACCAACAAAACATTCAGTACTTC
>TRBV5-6|TRBJ1-4|NA|NA
CASSPIGGARNEKLFF
TGTGCCAGCAGCCCTATTGGGGGGGCCCGTAATGAAAAACTGTTTTTT
>TRBV7-2|TRBJ2-3|NA|TRBD2
CASSPMGQGGGSTDTQYF
TGTGCCAGCAGCCCAATGGGTCAGGGCGGGGGGAGCACAGATACGCAGTATTTT
>TRBV7-2|TRBJ1-6|NA|TRBD1
CASSLRQGPSNSPLHF
TGTGCCAGCAGCTTAAGACAGGGACCGTCCAATTCACCCCTCCACTTT
>TRBV15|TRBJ1-1|NA|NA
CATSRVGRDITEAFF
TGTGCCACCAGCAGAGTTGGCAGGGATATCACTGAAGCTTTCTTT
>TRBV4-1|TRBJ1-1|NA|NA
CASSPAPPDINTEAFF
TGCGCCAGCAGCCCCGCCCCCCCGGACATTAACACTGAAGCTTTCTTT
>TRBV19|TRBJ2-1|NA|TRBD2
CASSIPGGPNNEQFF
TGTGCCAGTAGTATTCCGGGGGGGCCGAACAATGAGCAGTTCTTC
>TRBV11-2|TRBJ1-5|NA|TRBD1
CASSSTGGKQPQHF
TGTGCCAGCAGCTCCACAGGGGGTAAGCAGCCCCAGCATTTT
>TRBV6-1|TRBJ2-7|NA|TRBD1
CASTTVDRGNYEQYF
TGTGCCAGCACCACGGTAGACAGGGGGAACTACGAGCAGTACTTC
>TRBV9|TRBJ1-1|NA|TRBD1
CASSPHRGNTEAFF
TGTGCCAGCAGCCCACACAGGGGGAACACTGAAGCTTTCTTT
>TRBV5-1|TRBJ1-1|once|TRBD1
CASSWSDRGRTEAFF
TGCGCCAGCAGCTGGAGCGACAGGGGAAGAACTGAAGCTTTCTTT
>TRBV14|TRBJ1-1|NA|NA
CASNPRLGNTEAFF
TGTGCCAGCAACCCCCGGCTGGGAAACACTGAAGCTTTCTTT
>TRBV5-8|TRBJ2-7|NA|NA
CASSFPYEQYF
TGTGCCAGCAGCTTCCCCTACGAGCAGTACTTC
>TRBV5-1|TRBJ2-3|NA|TRBD2
CASSLALLAGGNTDTQYF
TGCGCCAGCAGCTTGGCCCTACTAGCGGGGGGCAACACAGATACGCAGTATTTT
>TRBV7-6|TRBJ2-3|NA|NA
CASSLGLTDTQYF
TGTGCCAGCAGCTTGGGCCTCACAGATACGCAGTATTTT
>TRBV7-9|TRBJ1-2|NA|NA
CASSPPGGSPYGYTF
TGTGCCAGCAGCCCCCCGGGAGGAAGCCCCTATGGCTACACCTTC
>TRBV6-5|TRBJ2-7|NA|NA
CASSYGAGRYEQYF
TGTGCCAGCAGTTACGGGGCGGGGCGCTACGAGCAGTACTTC
>TRBV9|TRBJ1-6|NA|TRBD1
CASSVEDRVINSPLHF
TGTGCCAGCAGCGTAGAGGACAGGGTTATTAATTCACCCCTCCACTTT
>TRBV19|TRBJ2-3|NA|NA
CASSPGLGTDTQYF
TGTGCCAGTAGCCCGGGACTGGGGACTGATACGCAGTATTTT
>TRBV15|TRBJ1-4|few|NA
CATSRDQDGRIEKLFF
TGTGCCACCAGCAGAGATCAGGACGGACGAATAGAAAAACTGTTTTTT
>TRBV11-2|TRBJ2-7|NA|NA
CASSLRGGAGTSYEQYF
TGTGCCAGCAGCTTAAGAGGGGGGGCCGGGACGTCCTACGAGCAGTACTTC
>TRBV19|TRBJ2-1|NA|NA
CASSFLGGGMNEQFF
TGTGCCAGTAGTTTCCTAGGTGGGGGGATGAATGAGCAGTTCTTC
>TRBV2|TRBJ2-3|NA|TRBD1
CASSADRARSDTQYF
TGTGCCAGCAGCGCGGACAGGGCGCGGTCGGATACGCAGTATTTT
>TRBV12-5|TRBJ1-2|NA|TRBD1
CASGWGDRGGYTF
TGTGCTAGTGGTTGGGGGGACAGGGGTGGCTACACCTTC
>TRBV4-1|TRBJ2-7|NA|NA
CASSRGESSYEQYF
TGCGCCAGCAGCCGCGGGGAAAGCTCCTACGAGCAGTACTTC